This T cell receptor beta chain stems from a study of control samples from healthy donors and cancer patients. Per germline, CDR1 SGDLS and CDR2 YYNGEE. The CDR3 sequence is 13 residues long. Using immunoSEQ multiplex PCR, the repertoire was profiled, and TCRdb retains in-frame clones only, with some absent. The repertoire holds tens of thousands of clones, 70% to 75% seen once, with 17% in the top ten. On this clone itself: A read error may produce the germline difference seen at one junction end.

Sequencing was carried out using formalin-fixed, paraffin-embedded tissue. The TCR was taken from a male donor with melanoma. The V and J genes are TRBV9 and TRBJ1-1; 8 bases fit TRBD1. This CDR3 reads CASTRGLSTEAFF. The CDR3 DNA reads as TGTGCTAGCACCAGGGGGCTTAGCACTGAAGCTTTCTTT.